These T cell receptor beta chains were read from a single sample in a study of control samples from healthy donors and cancer patients. This table comes from immunoSEQ multiplex PCR, and its TCRdb copy is limited to in-frame clones, with some not included. The table lists 85,000 to 100,000 clones, 90% to 95% of them singletons, with 8% in the top ten. The sequenced sample was blood. These TCRs come from a man aged 18 to 30 in good health. Both conserved end residues are trimmed from each CDR3.

V | CDR3
TRBV15 | ATSGLSSANTEAF
TRBV10-3 | AIGTTEGSVTYEQY
TRBV14 | ASSQRESYEQY
TRBV19 | ASSILGLGSGGEPERELF
TRBV27 | ASSLRSGNTEAF
TRBV6-5 | ASLRDGNTEAF
TRBV4-3 | ASSQDGRGSYNEQF
TRBV2 | ASSVTSGGVYLKETQY
TRBV2 | ASSEGQGRYGYT
TRBV30 | AWSGDSSGRAEFVADTQY
TRBV4-1 | ASSQRTSEIRTDTQY
TRBV27 | ASSSSYYNLNNEQF
TRBV4-3 | ASSQDARDFAGNTIY
TRBV15 | ATSRGLAGRVTQY
TRBV11-2 | ASSSPFNPPRLNTEAF
TRBV29-1 | SVNMIMNTEAF
TRBV27 | ASSLQGPLTYNEQF
TRBV7-9 | ASSRGGQVVTDTQY
TRBV27 | ASSLKATYEQY
TRBV3-1/TRBV3-2 | ASSQLRQTQY
TRBV9 | ASSPQDRASGRNDEQY
TRBV13 | ASSPTGGGNIQY
TRBV19 | ASSTGGYTEAF
TRBV6-6 | ASRDSGNTIY
TRBV7-3 | ASSPGVGETQY
TRBV30 | AWSEGVGAAEKLF
TRBV2 | ASSDLGGLSYEQY
TRBV3-1/TRBV3-2 | ASSQDEGADTEAF
TRBV12-3/TRBV12-4 | ASSLVVNTEAF
TRBV7-8 | ASSLDARGVYGETQY
TRBV7-8 | AGSLTVPHTGELF
TRBV19 | ASRKQDGEKLF
TRBV9 | ASSVDSGGYNEQF
TRBV11-2 | ASSLWGATGELF
TRBV27 | ASTPGPRVAGSAEQF
TRBV7-9 | ASSPFSWRGPYNEQF
TRBV11-2 | ASSRPGTESNYGYT
TRBV25-1 | ATVRSTEAF
TRBV18 | ASSPLSQDLEGFGNTIY
TRBV7-2 | ASSLVASTDTQY
TRBV18 | ASSPPRATSYNEQF
TRBV19 | ASSYWGGTEAF
TRBV5-4 | ASSRGQGTTEAF
TRBV14 | ASSQDRGKGHTEAF
TRBV4-1 | ASSRERQAGGQPQH
TRBV5-8 | ASSPGSGRAREQY
TRBV9 | ASSVGSGTLDYEQY
TRBV4-1 | ASSQDSWDTEAF
TRBV19 | ASSIAAFYYGYT
TRBV5-1 | ASSPWQGARYSPLH
TRBV19 | ASSTREPEGGYT
TRBV19 | ASTLMGEDSNQPQH
TRBV10-3 | ASTTGPYNEQF
TRBV19 | ASSSRGLGDGYT
TRBV9 | ASSVVAGELF
TRBV5-6 | ASSSGQANSYEQY